A single sample gave rise to the 10 T cell receptor beta chains below, sequenced in a study of blood T cell repertoires in COVID-19. Produced via immunoSEQ multiplex PCR; TCRdb's table is partial and in-frame only. The sample records approximately 130,000 clones, around three quarters being singletons. The sequencing input was peripheral blood. The receptors come from a human donor in a cohort sampled during active COVID-19.

The V and J genes are TRBV9 and TRBJ2-7, with D possibly TRBD2 on 5 matching bases. The V end was cut by 0 bases, the J end by 2 bases, with 9 bases between. Germline lookup yields CDR1 SGDLS and CDR2 YYNGEE. There are 14 residues in the CDR3. The CDR3 loop reads CASSVGLSTYEQYF. CDR3 nucleotides: TGTGCCAGCAGCGTAGGACTATCGACCTACGAGCAGTACTTC.

The rearrangement uses TRBV2 and TRBJ1-5, with D possibly TRBD1 on 5 matching bases. Germline CDR1 reads SNHLY; CDR2 reads FYNNEI. The V end lost 5 bases, the J end lost 3 bases, and 11 bases lay between the germline ends. CDR3 size: 14 residues. CDR3 coding DNA: TGTGCCAGCAGTCCCGACAGTCTCAATCAGCCCCAGCATTTT. Its protein is CASSPDSLNQPQHF.

V usage is TRBV6-6 and J usage is TRBJ1-3; the D is unclear. Trimming left V 4 bases short and J 4 bases short, with 14 bases between. Germline V CDR1 and CDR2: MNHNY, SVGAGI (reference sequence). CDR3 length: 15 residues. The CDR3, as DNA: TGTGCCAGCAGTTGGGAGGATACGCTCGGAAACACCATATATTTT. Translating gives CASSWEDTLGNTIYF.

In nucleotides, the CDR3 is TGTGCCAGCAGGGGGGCACTGACTAGCACAGATACGCAGTATTTT. Amino acids: CASRGALTSTDTQYF. V usage is TRBV28 and J usage is TRBJ2-3, with D possibly TRBD1 on 6 matching bases. CDR1 is MDHEN, CDR2 SYDVKM, per germline. CDR3 length equals 15 residues. The germline V and J ends were trimmed by 6 bases and 0 bases, with 13 bases remaining between them.

The chain employs TRBV19 and TRBJ2-5; D is undetermined. The CDR3 covers 11 residues. V was cut by 1 base and J by 10 bases, with 7 bases left in between. From germline, CDR1 is LNHDA and CDR2 SQIVND (reference sequence). The CDR3 loop is CASSIGVLQYF. As DNA, the CDR3 is TGTGCCAGTAGTATAGGTGTCCTCCAGTACTTC.

The genes are TRBV19 and TRBJ2-7, with D possibly matching TRBD1 (6 bases). Germline CDR1 and CDR2: LNHDA and SQIVND (reference sequence). V was cut by 1 base and J by 4 bases, with 14 bases left in between. CDR3 length: 15 amino acids. CDR3 residues: CASSIAGHLGYEQYF. The CDR3 DNA follows: TGTGCCAGTAGTATAGCGGGACATTTGGGTTACGAGCAGTACTTC.

The J gene is TRBJ2-7, the V gene TRBV11-2; 8 bases fit TRBD2. J gave up 0 bases and V 4 bases, and 5 bases lay outside the gene matches. This CDR3 has 15 amino acids. Germline V gives CDR1 SGHAT, CDR2 FQNNGV. The CDR3 coding sequence is TGTGCCAGCAGCTCTGTAGCGGGGAGCTCCTACGAGCAGTACTTC. This gives the protein CASSSVAGSSYEQYF.

The chain links TRBV5-5 to TRBJ1-5; 11 positions match TRBD1. The CDR3 runs 15 residues. Trimming took 3 bases from V and 7 from J; bases not matched to a gene: 6. Germline V lookup: CDR1 SGHKS, CDR2 YYEKEE (reference sequence). The CDR3 coding sequence is TGTGCCAGCAGCTCACCGGGACAGGGGGGACAGCCCCAGCATTTT. Amino acids: CASSSPGQGGQPQHF.

A single count supports this clone. CDR3 sequence reads: CASSLGQGIAGELFF. The CDR3 DNA reads as TGCGCCAGCAGCCTCGGACAGGGGATAGCCGGGGAGCTGTTTTTT. The J gene is TRBJ2-2, the V gene TRBV4-1; 9 nucleotides agree with TRBD1. This CDR3 comprises 15 residues. Germline values: CDR1 MGHRA, CDR2 YSYEKL. V dropped 4 bases and J dropped 6; count of bases not matched to a gene: 6.

The chain carries TRBV24-1 and TRBJ2-7; tentative D call: TRBD1 (6 bases). The CDR3 is 14 amino acids. V was cut by 5 bases and J by 0 bases, with 10 bases left in between. Germline V gene data show CDR1 as KGHDR and CDR2 as SFDVKD. CDR3 DNA sequence: TGTGCCACCAGTGTACAGGACAGCTCCTACGAGCAGTACTTC. It is translated as CATSVQDSSYEQYF.